This passage covers 3 T cell receptor beta chains from one sample sequenced in a study. TCRdb re-called the 5' RACE reads through MiXCR, storing one row per CDR3 protein. The sample consists of approximately 50,000 distinct CDR3 sequences, 20% to 25% of them appearing once. The sorted Tregs were CD4+CD25+CD127-/low cells. Material for sequencing was tumor-infiltrating Tregs sorted from the breast tumor. Source of these receptors: a female donor with breast cancer.

As regards this clonotype: An end of the junction does not agree with germline; a read error may underlie this. The chain carries TRBV20-1 and TRBJ1-1; 9 bases align to TRBD1. The CDR3 runs 15 residues. In germline, CDR1 is DFQATT, CDR2 SNEGSKA (reference sequence). This chain's CDR3 is CSARVQGARSTEAFF. The CDR3 coding sequence is TGCAGTGCTAGGGTACAGGGGGCTAGGAGCACTGAAGCCTTCTTT.

This clonotype was observed a few times. This chain links TRBV5-1 with TRBJ2-1; no reliable D call. V was clipped by 2 bases and J by 5 bases, with 8 bases between them. The germline V gene encodes CDR1 SGHRS and CDR2 YFSETQ. The CDR3 consists of 13 residues. The CDR3 here is CASSFARDNEQFF. The CDR3 DNA reads as TGCGCCAGCAGCTTCGCTAGGGACAATGAGCAGTTCTTC.

Points on this clonotype: Just one base apart from a much larger clone, this may be a read error. J is TRBJ2-5 and V is TRBV29-1; 10 bases agree with TRBD2. Germline CDR1 SQVTM, CDR2 ANQGSEA. The CDR3 sequence is 14 residues long. V trimming: 4 bases; J trimming: 7 bases; junction bases outside the gene matches: 9. The CDR3 loop is CSVGKAGGRGTQYF. Written as DNA, the CDR3 is TGCAGCGTTGGTAAAGCGGGGGGGCGCGGGACCCAGTACTTC.